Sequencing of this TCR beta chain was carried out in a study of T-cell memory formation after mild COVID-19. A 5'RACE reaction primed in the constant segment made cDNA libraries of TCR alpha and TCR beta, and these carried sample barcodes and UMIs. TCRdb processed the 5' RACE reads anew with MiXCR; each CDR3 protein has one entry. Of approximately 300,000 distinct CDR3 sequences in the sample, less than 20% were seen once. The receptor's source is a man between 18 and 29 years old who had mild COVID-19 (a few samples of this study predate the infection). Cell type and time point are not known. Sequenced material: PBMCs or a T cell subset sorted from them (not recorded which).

CDR3 protein: CASRPDIQGTGETQYF. In DNA form, the CDR3 reads TGTGCCAGCAGACCCGATATACAGGGGACGGGGGAGACCCAGTACTTC. The chain links TRBV12-3 or TRBV12-4 to TRBJ2-5, with TRBD1 matching over 7 bases. The ends lost 6 bases at V and 5 bases at J; junction bases unmatched: 15. The CDR3 runs 16 residues.